The rows below give T cell receptor beta chains drawn from one sample of a study of T cells in Graves' hyperthyroidism and ophthalmopathy. TCRdb independently ran MiXCR on the multiplex PCR reads; one entry per CDR3 protein. The sample holds about 320,000 distinct CDR3 sequences; around 17% are singletons and the top ten take roughly 33%. The specimen was blood. The receptors were gathered from a man aged 30 to 45 with Graves' hyperthyroidism. CDR3s include the opening cysteine and the closing phenylalanine or tryptophan. A D gene is named only where the DNA matches it firmly. Some rows have no size entry. The others give once, few or many, or a class for an expanded clone.

clone_size j_call d_call v_call cdr3_nt cdr3_aa
many TRBJ2-7 TRBD2 TRBV20-1 TGCAGTGCTTGGCCGGGACTAGCGACCGAGCAGTACTTC CSAWPGLATEQYF
NA TRBJ2-3 NA TRBV7-3 TGTGCCAGCAGTTTAAATGAGGAGGGTAGCACAGATACGCAGTATTTT CASSLNEEGSTDTQYF
many TRBJ2-3 NA TRBV12-5 TGTGCTAGTGGGGAGGGGAGTACCGATACGCAGTATTTT CASGEGSTDTQYF
many TRBJ2-7 NA TRBV12-3/TRBV12-4 TGTGCCAGCAGTTTGATGGCGGGGCCCCGCGAGCAGTACTTC CASSLMAGPREQYF
many TRBJ1-4 NA TRBV12-3/TRBV12-4 TGTGCCAGCAGTTTCAGGGGATCTAATGAAAAACTGTTTTTT CASSFRGSNEKLFF
many TRBJ2-3 TRBD2 TRBV7-8 TGTGCCAGCAGCTGGACTAGCGGGAGGGATACGCAGTATTTT CASSWTSGRDTQYF
few TRBJ2-3 TRBD2 TRBV14 TGTGCCAGCAGCCAATCCACCGGGACTACCACAGATACGCAGTATTTT CASSQSTGTTTDTQYF
few TRBJ1-2 TRBD1 TRBV29-1 TGCAGCGTCCGACAGGGTATATTCAATGGCTACACCTTC CSVRQGIFNGYTF
NA TRBJ2-1 TRBD2 TRBV3-1 TGTGCCAGCAGCCGCCCCGGGACTACCTACAATGAGCAGTTCTTC CASSRPGTTYNEQFF
many TRBJ1-1 NA TRBV5-6 TGTGCCAGCAGCTTAGTTTACGATGAAGCTTTCTTT CASSLVYDEAFF
NA TRBJ1-2 NA TRBV14 TGTGCCAGCAGCCACCGGGACTCTAACTATGGCTACACCTTC CASSHRDSNYGYTF
many TRBJ1-2 TRBD1 TRBV27 TGTGCCAGCAGTCCAAAGAAGGGGGCGGCCAACTATGGCTACACCTTC CASSPKKGAANYGYTF
few TRBJ2-7 NA TRBV20-1 TGCAGTGCTACTGTAGGGGAGGCCTACGAGCAGTACTTC CSATVGEAYEQYF
NA TRBJ2-6 NA TRBV19 TGTGCCAGTAGGGACCAGATTTATCCGGGCTCTGGGGCCAACGTCCTGACTTTC CASRDQIYPGSGANVLTF
NA TRBJ2-2 NA TRBV11-2 TGTGCCAGCAGCTTAGTGATTCTTCGTCCCTTCACCGGGGAGCTGTTTTTT CASSLVILRPFTGELFF
NA TRBJ2-1 TRBD2 TRBV28 TGTGCCAGCAGTTTGTCCGCTAGCGGGAGTTGGAATGATCAGTTCTTC CASSLSASGSWNDQFF
many TRBJ1-1 NA TRBV30 TGTGCTTGCGCCAGGGGCACTGAAGCTTTCTTT CACARGTEAFF
NA TRBJ1-3 TRBD1 TRBV2 TGTGCCACCCGACAGGGGTCCTCTGGAAACACCATATATTTT CATRQGSSGNTIYF
NA TRBJ2-1 NA TRBV20-1 TGCAGTGCTAGGACTATTAGTGTAGAAGTGGGAAATGAGCAGTTCTTC CSARTISVEVGNEQFF
NA TRBJ2-4 TRBD1 TRBV19 TGTGCCAGTAGTATTCGGGACAGGAGGGATCAGTACTTC CASSIRDRRDQYF
many TRBJ2-1 TRBD1 TRBV20-1 TGCAGTGCTAGAGAGTCGGGACAGGGTTGGAATGAGCAGTTCTTC CSARESGQGWNEQFF
NA TRBJ2-1 TRBD1 TRBV29-1 TGCAGCACGCGTCCCGGGACAGGGGCGGGTGAGCAGTTCTTC CSTRPGTGAGEQFF
many TRBJ2-1 NA TRBV28 TGTTCCTCGCAGATCAGCTCCTACAATGAGCAGTTCTTC CSSQISSYNEQFF
many TRBJ2-1 NA TRBV20-1 TGCAGTGTAATGGTGGGGTATACGGATGAGCAGTTCTTC CSVMVGYTDEQFF
NA TRBJ2-1 NA TRBV7-9 TGTGCCAGCAGCTTAGAGTGGGGGAGCAATGAGCAGTTCTTC CASSLEWGSNEQFF
many TRBJ2-7 TRBD1 TRBV30 TGTGCCTGGAATAGGGACAGGGATACATCCGAGCAGTACTTC CAWNRDRDTSEQYF
few TRBJ1-1 TRBD1 TRBV20-1 TGCAGTGCTGGGACAGGGAGGGACGAGAACACTGAAGCTTTCTTT CSAGTGRDENTEAFF
many TRBJ2-3 NA TRBV18 TGTGCCAGCTCACCGTCGGTAATCCGTACAGATACGCAGTATTTT CASSPSVIRTDTQYF
many TRBJ1-1 TRBD1 TRBV3-1 TGTGCCAGCAGCGCCCAGGCAGGGGGCACTGAAGCTTTCTTT CASSAQAGGTEAFF
many TRBJ2-1 NA TRBV30 TGTGCCTGGAGTGTACAAAGCGGAGGGGGCAATGAGCAGTTCTTC CAWSVQSGGGNEQFF
many TRBJ2-1 TRBD2 TRBV5-1 TGCGCCAGCAGCCTGAGTATCCCTAGCGGGAGAGGGGATGAGCAGTTCTTC CASSLSIPSGRGDEQFF
NA TRBJ2-1 TRBD1 TRBV9 TGTGCCAGCAGCAGAACTAGAGGGGGCCGGATTGAGCAGTTCTTC CASSRTRGGRIEQFF
few TRBJ1-5 TRBD1 TRBV3-1 TGTGCCAGCAGCCGAGAGACGGGACAGGGGCTTAATCAGCCCCAGCATTTT CASSRETGQGLNQPQHF
few TRBJ2-4 NA TRBV5-5 TGTGCCAGCAGCCCCACCGGACCTCTAGCCAAAAACATTCAGTACTTC CASSPTGPLAKNIQYF
NA TRBJ2-2 TRBD2 TRBV7-8 TGTGCCAGCAGCTTACTAGCGGGGCTCGCGAACACCGGGGAGCTGTTTTTT CASSLLAGLANTGELFF
many TRBJ1-5 NA TRBV12-3/TRBV12-4 TGTGCCAGCAGTTTAAGAGCGGATCAGCCCCAGCATTTT CASSLRADQPQHF
many TRBJ2-3 NA TRBV28 TGTGCCAGCAGTCCACGGAGGTGGGTCACAGATACGCAGTATTTT CASSPRRWVTDTQYF
NA TRBJ2-6 NA TRBV6-5 TGTGCCAGCAGTTACGACCTCTCTGGGGCCAACGTCCTGACTTTC CASSYDLSGANVLTF
few TRBJ2-7 TRBD1 TRBV9 TGTGCCAGCAGCTTGCAGGGGGATAGGGATGAGCAGTACTTC CASSLQGDRDEQYF
NA TRBJ2-1 TRBD2 TRBV2 TGTGCCAGCTCCGGACTAGCGGCCTACAATGAGCAGTTCTTC CASSGLAAYNEQFF
NA TRBJ2-7 NA TRBV19 TGTGCCAGTAGACTTGACGGTACCTACGAGCAGTACTTC CASRLDGTYEQYF
NA TRBJ2-7 NA TRBV18 TGTGCCAGCCCCCAGGGGGGGAGGAGCTCCTACAATGAGCAGTACTTC CASPQGGRSSYNEQYF
many TRBJ2-7 TRBD2 TRBV7-8 TGTGCCAGCCGGGGGGCGGGAGGCACCCCCTTGGAGCAGTACTTC CASRGAGGTPLEQYF
few TRBJ2-3 NA TRBV5-1 TGCGCCAGCCAACTCAGAGGGCCCACAGATACGCAGTATTTT CASQLRGPTDTQYF
few TRBJ2-2 TRBD1 TRBV6-1 TGTGCCAGCGTGGGACAGGGGACCGGGGAGCTGTTTTTT CASVGQGTGELFF
many TRBJ2-1 NA TRBV30 TGTGCCTTCTTAACTCCGGGACTTGGGTACAATGAGCAGTTCTTC CAFLTPGLGYNEQFF
NA TRBJ2-7 TRBD1 TRBV27 TGTGCCAGCAGTCCGTCAGGGGGACAGGGCCTTTACGAGCAGTACTTC CASSPSGGQGLYEQYF
many TRBJ2-7 NA TRBV7-8 TGTGCCAGCAGCCTCGGGGTCCGGGGCGAGCAGTACTTC CASSLGVRGEQYF
many TRBJ2-1 NA TRBV12-3/TRBV12-4 TGTGCCAGCAGCCTCCGGGATCACGCATACAATGAGCAGTTCTTC CASSLRDHAYNEQFF
NA TRBJ2-3 NA TRBV29-1 TGCAGCGCAGGGACTCTCATTAGCACAGATACGCAGTATTTT CSAGTLISTDTQYF
NA TRBJ1-2 TRBD1 TRBV28 TGTGCCAGCATGATTTGGGCGGACAGGGGCTACACCTTC CASMIWADRGYTF
NA TRBJ1-5 TRBD1 TRBV5-8 TGTGCCAGCAGCCTCGACAGGGCGGAGGGTCAGCCCCAGCATTTT CASSLDRAEGQPQHF
few TRBJ1-4 NA TRBV15 TGTGCCACCAGCACCCTTCCGGAGGGAAGGGAAAAACTGTTTTTT CATSTLPEGREKLFF
NA TRBJ2-5 NA TRBV24-1 TGTGCCACCAGTGGTCGGACGGTACAAGAGACCCAGTACTTC CATSGRTVQETQYF
many TRBJ2-1 TRBD2 TRBV18 TGTGCCAGCTCAACCCCTAGCGGTCGGGGCAATGAGCAGTTCTTC CASSTPSGRGNEQFF
few TRBJ2-7 NA TRBV7-3 TGTGCCAGCAGCTTAATCCACGGGGGAGACCCCCCCTACGAGCAGTACTTC CASSLIHGGDPPYEQYF
NA TRBJ1-4 TRBD1 TRBV2 TGTGCCAGCAGTGAAGCGACACAGGGGGGAGAAAAACTGTTTTTT CASSEATQGGEKLFF